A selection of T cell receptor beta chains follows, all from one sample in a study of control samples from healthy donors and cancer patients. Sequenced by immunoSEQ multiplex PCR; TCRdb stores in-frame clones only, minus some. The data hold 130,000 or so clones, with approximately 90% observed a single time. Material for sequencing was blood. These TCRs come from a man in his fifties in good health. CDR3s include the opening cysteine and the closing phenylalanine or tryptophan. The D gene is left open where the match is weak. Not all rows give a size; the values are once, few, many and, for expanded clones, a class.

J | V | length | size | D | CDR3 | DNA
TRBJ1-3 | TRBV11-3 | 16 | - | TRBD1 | CASRSSTGTTGNTIYF | TGTGCCAGCAGATCCTCGACAGGGACGACCGGAAACACCATATATTTT
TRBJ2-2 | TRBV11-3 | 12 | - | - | CASSLNFGELFF | TGTGCCAGCAGCTTAAATTTTGGGGAGCTGTTTTTT
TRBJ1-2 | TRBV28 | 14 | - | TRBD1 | CASSLGQGMGGYTF | TGTGCCAGCAGTCTGGGACAGGGAATGGGTGGCTACACCTTC
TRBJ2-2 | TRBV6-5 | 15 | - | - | CASRSLKWNTGELFF | TGTGCCAGCAGATCCCTTAAGTGGAACACCGGGGAGCTGTTTTTT
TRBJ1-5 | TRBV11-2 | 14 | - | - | CASSLNRNNQPQHF | TGTGCCAGCAGCCTGAACAGGAACAATCAGCCCCAGCATTTT
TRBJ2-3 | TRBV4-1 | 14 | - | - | CASSPVHVADTQYF | TGCGCCAGCAGCCCGGTGCATGTCGCAGATACGCAGTATTTT
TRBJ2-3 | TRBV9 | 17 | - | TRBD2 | CASSASTSGGFTDTQYF | TGTGCCAGCAGCGCGTCGACTAGCGGGGGATTTACAGATACGCAGTATTTT
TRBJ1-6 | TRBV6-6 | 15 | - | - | CASSYSTQGRSPLHF | TGTGCCAGCAGTTACTCGACTCAGGGTCGTTCACCCCTCCACTTT
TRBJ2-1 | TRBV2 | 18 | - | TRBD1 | CASRPRRNPGQVNNEQFF | TGTGCCAGCAGACCCCGAAGGAACCCGGGACAGGTTAACAATGAGCAGTTCTTC
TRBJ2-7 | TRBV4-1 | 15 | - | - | CASKPRDGGRYEQYF | TGCGCCAGCAAGCCCAGGGACGGGGGTCGATACGAGCAGTACTTC
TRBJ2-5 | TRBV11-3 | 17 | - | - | CASSFGLAFGPQETQYF | TGTGCCAGCAGCTTTGGGCTAGCGTTTGGTCCCCAAGAGACCCAGTACTTC
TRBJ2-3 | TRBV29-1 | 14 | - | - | CSVVHTWGTDTQYF | TGCAGCGTTGTACACACCTGGGGCACAGATACGCAGTATTTT
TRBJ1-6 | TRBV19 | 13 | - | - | CASSLGSNSPLHF | TGTGCCAGTTCCCTAGGGTCCAATTCACCCCTCCACTTT
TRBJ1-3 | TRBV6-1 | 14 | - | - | CASSEGSTGNTIYF | TGTGCCAGCAGTGAAGGCAGTACTGGAAACACCATATATTTT
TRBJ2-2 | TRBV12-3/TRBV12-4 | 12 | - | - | CASSLGTGELFF | TGTGCCAGCAGTTTAGGGACCGGGGAGCTGTTTTTT
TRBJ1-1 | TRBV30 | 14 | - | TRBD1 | CAWSVEGAGTEAFF | TGTGCCTGGAGTGTTGAGGGGGCGGGAACTGAAGCTTTCTTT
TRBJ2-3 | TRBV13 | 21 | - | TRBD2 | CASSLGLGLAGLAGAADTQYF | TGTGCCAGCAGCTTAGGCCTAGGACTAGCGGGGCTGGCGGGAGCCGCAGATACGCAGTATTTT
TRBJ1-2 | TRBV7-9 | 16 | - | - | CASSLAGGASGYGYTF | TGTGCCAGCAGCTTAGCGGGTGGAGCCTCCGGCTATGGCTACACCTTC
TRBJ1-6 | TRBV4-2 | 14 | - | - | CASSQDPGNSPLHF | TGTGCCAGCAGCCAAGATCCGGGTAATTCACCCCTCCACTTT
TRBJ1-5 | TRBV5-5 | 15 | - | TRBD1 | CASSASGTGIQPQHF | TGTGCCAGCAGCGCGTCCGGGACAGGGATCCAGCCCCAGCATTTT
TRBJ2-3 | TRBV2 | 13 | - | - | CASSGRGTDTQYF | TGTGCCAGCAGTGGGCGGGGCACAGATACGCAGTATTTT
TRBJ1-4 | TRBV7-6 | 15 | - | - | CASSSPRTTNEKLFF | TGTGCCAGCAGCTCCCCCCGAACAACTAATGAAAAACTGTTTTTT
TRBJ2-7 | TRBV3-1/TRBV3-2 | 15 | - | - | CASSHLDQLSYEQYF | TGTGCCAGCAGCCATTTGGACCAACTCTCCTACGAGCAGTACTTC
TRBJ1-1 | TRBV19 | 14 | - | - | CASSIIIGSNGAFF | TGTGCCAGTAGTATCATAATCGGGTCAAACGGAGCTTTCTTT
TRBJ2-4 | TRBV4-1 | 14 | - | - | CASSPEVMRNIQYF | TGCGCCAGCAGCCCTGAGGTGATGAGAAACATTCAGTACTTC
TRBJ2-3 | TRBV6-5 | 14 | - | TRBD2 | CASSYRGGRDTQYF | TGTGCCAGCAGTTACCGGGGGGGGAGGGATACGCAGTATTTT
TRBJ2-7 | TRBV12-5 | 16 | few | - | CASGSSPGSRTYEQYF | TGTGCTAGTGGTTCCAGTCCGGGATCCCGAACCTACGAGCAGTACTTC
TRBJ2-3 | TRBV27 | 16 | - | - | CASSFSSLGGTDTQYF | TGTGCCAGCAGTTTCTCATCCTTAGGGGGCACAGATACGCAGTATTTT
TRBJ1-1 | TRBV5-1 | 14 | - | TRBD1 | CASSPDRGNTEAFF | TGCGCCAGCAGTCCGGACAGGGGAAACACTGAAGCTTTCTTT
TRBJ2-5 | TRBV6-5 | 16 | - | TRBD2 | CASSYSSGRLRETQYF | TGTGCCAGCAGTTACTCGAGCGGGAGGCTTAGGGAGACCCAGTACTTC
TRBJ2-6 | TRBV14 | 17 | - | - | CASSPPGFYSGANVLTF | TGTGCCAGCAGCCCGCCGGGGTTTTACTCTGGGGCCAACGTCCTGACTTTC
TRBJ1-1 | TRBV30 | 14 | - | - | CAWSTGRFGNEAFF | TGTGCCTGGAGTACCGGACGGTTCGGGAATGAAGCTTTCTTT
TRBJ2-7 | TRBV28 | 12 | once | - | CASSLTGYEQYF | TGTGCCAGCAGTTTAACGGGTTACGAGCAGTACTTC
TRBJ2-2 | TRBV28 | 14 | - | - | CASSLSGSTGELFF | TGTGCCAGCAGTTTATCGGGTTCCACCGGGGAGCTGTTTTTT
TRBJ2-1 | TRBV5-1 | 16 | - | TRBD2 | CASSPFLAGGPNEQFF | TGCGCCAGCAGCCCATTTCTAGCGGGGGGGCCAAATGAGCAGTTCTTC
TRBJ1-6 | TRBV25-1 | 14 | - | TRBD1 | CASMGQGYNSPLHF | TGTGCCAGCATGGGACAGGGTTATAATTCACCCCTCCACTTT
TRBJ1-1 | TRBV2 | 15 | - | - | CASRSGRDKNTEAFF | TGTGCCAGCCGTTCGGGCAGGGATAAGAACACTGAAGCTTTCTTT
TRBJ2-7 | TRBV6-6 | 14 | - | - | CASSYSYRSYEQYF | TGTGCCAGCAGTTACTCTTACAGGAGCTACGAGCAGTACTTC
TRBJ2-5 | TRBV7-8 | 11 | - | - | CASSFQETQYF | TGTGCCAGCAGCTTTCAAGAGACCCAGTACTTC
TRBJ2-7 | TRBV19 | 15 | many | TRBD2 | CASGGLAGGTYEQYF | TGTGCCAGTGGTGGGTTAGCGGGGGGGACCTACGAGCAGTACTTC